The 7 T cell receptor beta chains below were found in one sample sequenced in a study of T-cell reconstitution after alpha-beta-depleted transplantation in children. Using unique molecular identifiers, the investigators prepared the TCRbeta library. TCRdb reprocessed the PCR reads with MiXCR, giving one entry per CDR3 protein. The table includes hundreds of thousands of distinct CDR3 sequences, around 13% detected once. Here the sequenced sample was PBMCs, taken before TCRalphabeta/CD19-depleted stem cell transplant. The receptor set was obtained from a girl aged 2 to 9 with congenital amegakaryocytic thrombocytopenia, due to receive a stem cell transplant.

This clonotype has a handful of counts. The chain joins TRBV20-1 to TRBJ2-7; 11 nucleotides align to TRBD2. The CDR3 has 17 residues. Germline V gene data show CDR1 as DFQATT and CDR2 as SNEGSKA (reference sequence). J lost 6 bases, V lost 0 bases, and 13 bases had no gene match. CDR3 in DNA: TGCAGTGCTAGAGATGTACTAGCGGGAGCTGGTCCCTCCGAGCAGTACTTC. This codes for CSARDVLAGAGPSEQYF.

The V call is TRBV12-3 or TRBV12-4, the J call TRBJ2-2; D is uncertain. V was trimmed by 3 bases and J by 7 bases, leaving 15 bases between them. There are 15 residues in the CDR3. The CDR3 reads CASSFRVTGGGELFF. As DNA, the CDR3 is TGTGCCAGCAGTTTTAGGGTGACTGGTGGCGGGGAGCTGTTTTTT.

This clonotype was found many times. The V gene is TRBV4-1, the J gene TRBJ2-5; D is unresolved. The CDR3 covers 12 residues. CDR1 is MGHRA and CDR2 is YSYEKL in the germline V gene. V lost 1 base and J 3 bases, leaving 3 bases between the germline ends. The CDR3 bases are TGCGCCAGCAGCCAAGGAAAAGAGACCCAGTACTTC. This gives the protein CASSQGKETQYF.

This clonotype was found many times. The chain employs TRBV20-1 and TRBJ1-1; the D gene is possibly TRBD1 (6 bases). Deletions cut 4 bases from V and 11 bases from J, with 11 bases between. Germline V gene lookup returns CDR1 DFQATT and CDR2 SNEGSKA (reference sequence). This CDR3 comprises 10 residues. The CDR3 nucleotides read TGCAGTGCTAAACAGGGTAGGGCTTTCTTT. Protein: CSAKQGRAFF.

The J gene is TRBJ2-7, the V gene TRBV3-1, with D possibly being TRBD1 (5 bases). Trimming took 5 bases from V and 3 from J, leaving 14 bases between them. Looked up from germline, CDR1 is LGHDT and CDR2 is YNNKEL (reference sequence). This CDR3 comprises 14 residues. CDR3 in amino acids: CASSFQGRVYEQYF. The CDR3 nucleotides read TGTGCCAGCAGCTTCCAGGGTAGGGTCTACGAGCAGTACTTC.

V and J are TRBV7-2 and TRBJ2-1; no clear D gene. Germline-derived CDR1 and CDR2 are SGHTA and FQGNSA. This CDR3 region has 13 residues. Trimming stripped 6 bases from V and 6 bases from J, with 12 bases between. CDR3: CASRSGPANEQFF. The CDR3 bases are TGTGCCAGCAGATCCGGACCAGCCAATGAGCAGTTCTTC.

This chain's CDR3 is CASSGGTRDTDTQYF. The CDR3 region has the DNA TGTGCCAGCAGTGGCGGGACTAGGGACACAGATACGCAGTATTTT. The rearrangement links TRBV6-2 or TRBV6-3 to TRBJ2-3; TRBD2 aligns across 8 bases. The V gene's germline CDR1 is MNHEY and CDR2 SVGEGT. Trimming cost V 5 bases and J 2 bases; bases outside gene matches: 6. CDR3 length equals 15 residues.